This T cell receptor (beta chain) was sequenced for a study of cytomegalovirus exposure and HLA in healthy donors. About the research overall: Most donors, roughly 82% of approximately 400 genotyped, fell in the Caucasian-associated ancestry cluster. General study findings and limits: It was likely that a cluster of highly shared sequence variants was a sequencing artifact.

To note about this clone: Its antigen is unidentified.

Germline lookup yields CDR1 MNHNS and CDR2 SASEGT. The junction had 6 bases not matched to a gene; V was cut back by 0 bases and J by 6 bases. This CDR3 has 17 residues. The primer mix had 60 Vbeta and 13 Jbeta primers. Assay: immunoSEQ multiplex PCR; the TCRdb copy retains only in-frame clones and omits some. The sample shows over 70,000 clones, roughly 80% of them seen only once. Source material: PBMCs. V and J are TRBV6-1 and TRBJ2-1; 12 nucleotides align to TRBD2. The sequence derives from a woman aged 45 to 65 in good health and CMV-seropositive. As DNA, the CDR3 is TGTGCCAGCAGTGAAGCGGGGACTAGCGGGTTGCGCAATGAGCAGTTCTTC. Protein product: CASSEAGTSGLRNEQFF.